This TCR beta chain was sequenced for a study of shared clonotypes between healthy human individuals. The naive CD8 population came from CD45RO-negative cells selected for CCR7, without terminally differentiated effector memory CD45RA+ cells. Note on this clone: Its target is not known.

Study-wide findings and caveats: Apart from blood, nothing was sampled; tissue repertoires likely differ. Depth was large, yet rarefaction showed that sorted-subset sequencing was incomplete.

Repertoires were generated with immunoSEQ multiplex PCR, while TCRdb's copy carries only in-frame clones and drops some. The table records around 550,000 clones, 85% to 95% of them present only once. Germline V gene lookup returns CDR1 SGHDN and CDR2 FVKESK. This CDR3 spans 13 amino acids. The V end lost 4 bases, the J end lost 9 bases, and 13 bases lay between the germline ends. This TCR came from a woman aged 25-40 years in good health. The sample comprised naive CD8+ T cells sorted from blood. This chain joins TRBV14 and TRBJ2-1; D is uncertain. Here the CDR3 DNA reads TGTGCCAGCAGCCCCCCCCCGGTGGCTGAGCAGTTCTTC. This encodes CASSPPPVAEQFF.